A single sample is the source of the 19 T cell receptor beta chains below, sequenced in a study of T cell responses to AZD1222 COVID-19 vaccine. Produced via immunoSEQ multiplex PCR; TCRdb's table is partial and in-frame only. The sample has approximately 150,000 clones; approximately 90% are singletons. The sequences come from peripheral blood, collected on day 0 of AZD1222 vaccination. The source of these receptors is an adult in good health.

The V and J genes are TRBV29-1 and TRBJ2-1, with a tentative D call TRBD2 (6 bases). The CDR3 is 14 residues long. Germline loops: CDR1 SQVTM, CDR2 ANQGSEA. V lost 2 bases, J lost 7 bases, and 15 bases lay in between. The chain's CDR3 is CSVEQRVLRNEQFF. The CDR3 DNA sequence: TGCAGCGTTGAACAGCGGGTCCTGAGAAATGAGCAGTTCTTC.

V usage is TRBV28 and J usage is TRBJ2-4; 7 nucleotides align to TRBD2. J gave up 3 bases and V 2 bases, and 10 bases lay outside the gene matches. This CDR3 has 17 amino acids. Germline CDR1 is MDHEN and CDR2 is SYDVKM. The CDR3 DNA sequence: TGTGCCAGCAGTTTACCCCTAGCGGTGGGGGGCAAAAACATTCAGTACTTC. It encodes CASSLPLAVGGKNIQYF.

This clone showed up just once. The chain uses TRBV7-2 and TRBJ2-3; D is possibly TRBD2 (6 bases). V was shortened by 5 bases and J by 4 bases, with 10 bases between the two germline ends. This CDR3 is 13 amino acids long. Germline CDR1 is SGHTA and CDR2 is FQGNSA. For the CDR3, the DNA is TGTGCCAGCAGCCCAGGAGGGGCAGATACGCAGTATTTT. Its protein product is CASSPGGADTQYF.

The rearrangement joins TRBV7-9 to TRBJ2-3, with D uncertain. Trimming removed 2 bases at V and 2 bases at J, with 8 bases between. Germline V CDR1 and CDR2: SEHNR, FQNEAQ (reference sequence). The CDR3 length is 14 residues. In DNA, the CDR3 is TGTGCCAGCAGCTTAAACTATAACACAGATACGCAGTATTTT. The encoded protein is CASSLNYNTDTQYF.

The chain combines TRBV18 with TRBJ1-5; the D is unclear. The CDR3 extends over 15 amino acids. V lost 6 bases to trimming and J lost 2 bases, with 14 bases between them. CDR1 is KGHSH and CDR2 is LQKENI in the germline V gene. CDR3 nucleotides: TGTGCCAGCTCTCATAACCCGGGTGGCAATCAGCCCCAGCATTTT. It encodes CASSHNPGGNQPQHF.

The genes are TRBV30 and TRBJ1-4; D not certain. The germline CDR1 and CDR2 sequences are GTSNPN and SVGIG (reference sequence). The CDR3 covers 15 residues. V lost 2 bases, J lost 0 bases, and 10 bases lay in between. The CDR3 DNA reads as TGTGCCTGGAGTTCGGAGGTTGCAACTAATGAAAAACTGTTTTTT. This encodes CAWSSEVATNEKLFF.

The chain uses TRBV18 and TRBJ1-2, with D unresolved. Trimming took off 2 bases at V and 6 bases at J, with 22 bases between the two ends. The CDR3 contains 17 residues. Germline V gives CDR1 KGHSH, CDR2 LQKENI. The CDR3 DNA follows: TGTGCCAGCTCACCAAACCCCAGCGGCACACTCGGGAATGGCTACACCTTC. Translating it yields CASSPNPSGTLGNGYTF.

This clone has only one observation. The J gene is TRBJ2-1, the V gene TRBV7-2; 7 positions match TRBD2. The CDR3 sequence is 15 residues long. CDR1 and CDR2 from the germline V gene are SGHTA and FQGNSA. Losses at the gene ends were 6 bases for V and 0 bases for J; bases not matched to a gene: 5. Here the CDR3 reads CASRQAGSSYNEQFF. CDR3 in DNA: TGTGCCAGCAGGCAAGCGGGAAGCTCCTACAATGAGCAGTTCTTC.

This clone was counted once. J is TRBJ2-5 and V is TRBV11-1, with D perhaps given as TRBD1 or TRBD2 (5 bases each). The CDR3 sequence is 14 residues long. Looked up from germline, CDR1 is SGHAT and CDR2 is FQDESV (reference sequence). Trimming pared 5 bases from V and 1 base from J, leaving 11 bases between. Here the CDR3 DNA reads TGTGCCAGCAGCCGGGACGGGTCCCAAGAGACCCAGTACTTC. Protein: CASSRDGSQETQYF.

The V and J genes are TRBV28 and TRBJ1-5; D not certain. Per the germline V gene, CDR1 is MDHEN and CDR2 is SYDVKM. The CDR3 is 14 residues long. V was cut by 7 bases and J by 2 bases, with 12 bases left in between. This CDR3 reads CASTPNTGNQPQHF. DNA of the CDR3: TGTGCCAGCACCCCTAACACGGGCAATCAGCCCCAGCATTTT. Filled out from reference TRBV28 and TRBJ1-5, the complete variable domain reads DVKVTQSSRYLVKRTGEKVFLECVQDMDHENMFWYRQDPGLGLRLIYFSYDVKMKEKGDIPEGYSVSREKKERFSLILESASTNQTSMYLCASTPNTGNQPQHFGDGTRLSIL.

The chain uses TRBV4-3 and TRBJ1-2; no definite D call. The CDR3 runs to 15 residues. Trimming cost V 4 bases and J 3 bases, with 15 bases left between them. In germline, CDR1 is LGHNA, CDR2 YSLEER. The CDR3 here is CASSPSPRSDYGYTF. CDR3 nucleotides: TGCGCCAGCAGCCCGTCCCCCCGGTCTGACTATGGCTACACCTTC.

The chain couples TRBV5-6 to TRBJ2-7; 11 bases are a match to TRBD2. Germline CDR1 is SGHDT and CDR2 is YYEEEE. The CDR3 spans 14 residues. The J segment lost 7 bases and the V segment lost 4 bases, leaving 7 bases of the junction unmatched. CDR3 coding DNA: TGTGCCAGCAGCGTCATAGCGGGAGGGTGGGAGCAGTACTTC. Translated: CASSVIAGGWEQYF.

The V and J genes are TRBV18 and TRBJ1-2; a possible D gene is TRBD1 (5 bases). V lost 2 bases and J 1 base, leaving 8 bases between the germline ends. This CDR3 has 14 amino acids. Germline V gene data show CDR1 as KGHSH and CDR2 as LQKENI. CDR3 coding DNA: TGTGCCAGCTCACCAATCAGGGATAACTATGGCTACACCTTC. Its translation is CASSPIRDNYGYTF.

The rearrangement joins TRBV28 to TRBJ2-2, with D unresolved. V was trimmed by 7 bases and J by 1 base, leaving 16 bases between them. The CDR3 consists of 16 residues. Germline V gene lookup returns CDR1 MDHEN and CDR2 SYDVKM. The CDR3 DNA reads TGTGCCAGCACCGACCCCGGCAGATTGAACACCGGGGAGCTGTTTTTT. It codes for CASTDPGRLNTGELFF.

The chain couples TRBV5-1 to TRBJ2-2; 11 bases agree with TRBD2. Germline CDR1 and CDR2: SGHRS and YFSETQ. Trimming removed 4 bases from V and 6 bases from J; junction bases left unmatched: 8. The CDR3 runs 16 residues. The CDR3 DNA follows: TGCGCCAGCAGCCTCATTAGCGGGAGGGCGGCCGGGGAGCTGTTTTTT. Protein sequence: CASSLISGRAAGELFF.

The CDR3 is CASRNRVGVHEQFF. In DNA form, the CDR3 reads TGTGCCAGCAGGAACAGGGTTGGGGTTCATGAGCAGTTCTTC. The chain joins TRBV21-1 to TRBJ2-1; no DNA check was done on the table's D call, TRBD1. TRBV21-1 is noted as a pseudogene. This CDR3 spans 14 amino acids.

The chain combines TRBV19 with TRBJ1-5; D gene uncertain. The V end was cut by 2 bases, the J end by 7 bases, with 9 bases between. This CDR3 region has 13 residues. Germline V gene lookup returns CDR1 LNHDA and CDR2 SQIVND (reference sequence). The CDR3 sequence: CASSISRAQPQHF. Here the CDR3 DNA reads TGTGCCAGTAGTATATCAAGGGCCCAGCCCCAGCATTTT.

The chain has TRBV5-1 and TRBJ2-3, with D perhaps being TRBD1 or TRBD2 (5 bases each). The germline V and J ends were trimmed by 5 bases and 2 bases, with 12 bases remaining between them. Germline V gene sequence: CDR1 SGHRS, CDR2 YFSETQ. The CDR3 contains 14 residues. CDR3 amino acids: CASSQGEITDTQYF. CDR3 sequence (DNA): TGCGCCAGCAGTCAGGGAGAGATCACAGATACGCAGTATTTT.

The chain is built from TRBV28 and TRBJ2-2, with D possibly being TRBD1 or TRBD2 (5 bases each). Germline V CDR1 and CDR2: MDHEN, SYDVKM. The CDR3 extends over 14 amino acids. With 7 bases removed from V and 3 bases from J, the gap between germline ends came to 12 bases. CDR3 bases: TGTGCCAGCACGGGGCAGGGCCACACCGGGGAGCTGTTTTTT. This codes for CASTGQGHTGELFF.